This TCR beta chain was documented in a study of beta chain features in type 1 diabetes. The study's findings and limits: All four CD4+ subsets of Type 1 diabetes patients contained TCRB CDR3s that were moderately but significantly shorter.

Reverse transcription of all isolated RNA meant that expressed TCRB transcripts were sequenced. Naive, central memory and regulatory T cell samples averaged approximately 3.9 million immunoSEQ reads each. The protocol was immunoSEQ multiplex PCR, while the TCRdb copy is restricted to in-frame clones and leaves out a portion. The repertoire holds 350,000 to 450,000 clones, with approximately 15% as singletons. This clone showed up just a few times. Its antigen is undetermined. Germline V gives CDR1 SNHLY, CDR2 FYNNEI. Trimming at V came to 7 bases and at J to 3 bases, leaving 7 bases not matched to a gene. The CDR3 loop spans 17 amino acids.

The rearrangement links TRBV2 to TRBJ2-3; 16 bases align to TRBD2. The TCR comes from a man aged 30-40 years in good health. Sequencing was done on a sample of naive CD4+ T cells from blood. The CDR3 DNA follows: TGTGCCAGCAAAGGGACTAGCGGGAGGGCCGGGACAGATACGCAGTATTTT. Translating gives CASKGTSGRAGTDTQYF.